What follows are 32 T cell receptor beta chains derived from one specimen sequenced in a study of blood T cell repertoires in COVID-19. TCRdb's table, derived via immunoSEQ multiplex PCR, lists solely in-frame clones and lacks some. The data show 60,000 to 75,000 clones, approximately 89% seen once. The sequencing input was peripheral blood. These receptors all come from a woman at least 80 years old with active or convalescent COVID-19.

The CDR3 bases are TGCGCCAGCAGCTTGCCCGGGACTAGCGGTACAGATACGCAGTATTTT. This sequence encodes CASSLPGTSGTDTQYF. This sequence joins TRBV5-1 and TRBJ2-3, with 11 bases matching TRBD2. V was clipped by 1 base and J by 3 bases; unmatched bases: 4. The CDR3 runs 16 residues. Per the germline V gene, CDR1 is SGHRS and CDR2 is YFSETQ. Filled out from reference TRBV5-1 and TRBJ2-3, the complete variable domain reads KAGVTQTPRYLIKTRGQQVTLSCSPISGHRSVSWYQQTPGQGLQFLFEYFSETQRNKGNFPGRFSGRQFSNSRSEMNVSTLELGDSALYLCASSLPGTSGTDTQYFGPGTRLTVL.

This rearrangement joins TRBV4-1 to TRBJ1-5; D call uncertain. Germline V gene sequence: CDR1 MGHRA, CDR2 YSYEKL. Trimming shortened V by 3 bases and J by 3 bases, and 9 bases separated the two germline ends. The CDR3 length is 14 residues. This CDR3 is CASSHPGINQPQHF. Written as DNA, the CDR3 is TGCGCCAGCAGCCACCCGGGGATCAATCAGCCCCAGCATTTT.

J is TRBJ2-1 and V is TRBV19; D unclear. Trimming took off 1 base at V and 0 bases at J, with 7 bases between the two ends. The CDR3 has 15 amino acids. The V gene's germline CDR1 is LNHDA and CDR2 SQIVND (reference sequence). CDR3 in DNA: TGTGCCAGTAGTATAGGAACTAACTCCTACAATGAGCAGTTCTTC. This sequence encodes CASSIGTNSYNEQFF.

This clone was seen just once. J is TRBJ1-1 and V is TRBV6-2 or TRBV6-3; D perhaps matches TRBD1 (6 bases). The germline CDR1 and CDR2 sequences are MNHEY and SVGEGT. The V gene lost 6 bases and the J gene lost 0 bases, with 17 bases spanning the gap. The CDR3 sequence is 16 residues long. This CDR3 reads CASSSTRQVMNTEAFF. The CDR3 nucleotides are TGTGCCAGCAGCTCTACACGACAGGTTATGAACACTGAAGCTTTCTTT.

The V gene is TRBV7-8, the J gene TRBJ2-5, with a weak D call TRBD2 (5 bases). This CDR3 is built from 13 residues. V lost 0 bases and J 7 bases, leaving 9 bases between the germline ends. The germline V gene has CDR1 SGHVS and CDR2 FQNEAQ. The CDR3 DNA is TGTGCCAGCAGCTTAGCGGAGGAAGGGACCCAGTACTTC. Translation: CASSLAEEGTQYF. Variable domain in full (rest from reference TRBV7-8 and TRBJ2-5): GAGVSQSPRYKVAKRGQDVALRCDPISGHVSLFWYQQALGQGPEFLTYFQNEAQLDKSGLPSDRFFAERPEGSVSTLKIQRTQQEDSAVYLCASSLAEEGTQYFGPGTRLLVL.

This clone came up once. This chain links TRBV27 with TRBJ2-2; 10 positions match TRBD1. Unmatched junction bases numbered 5, after V lost 6 bases and J lost 4 bases. This CDR3 is built from 15 residues. Germline V gives CDR1 MNHEY, CDR2 SMNVEV (reference sequence). The CDR3 protein is CASRGQGTLTGELFF. CDR3 in DNA: TGTGCCAGCAGGGGACAGGGGACACTCACCGGGGAGCTGTTTTTT.

The table lists this clone with a few counts. The rearrangement joins TRBV13 to TRBJ1-1; D ambiguous. V dropped 1 base and J dropped 5 bases, with 5 bases sitting between them. Germline values: CDR1 PRHDT, CDR2 FYEKMQ (reference sequence). The CDR3 runs to 12 residues. The DNA of the CDR3 is TGTGCCAGCAGCTTAGTGGAGACTGAAGCTTTCTTT. It specifies CASSLVETEAFF. Combining the CDR3 with reference TRBV13 and TRBJ1-1 gives the whole variable domain AAGVIQSPRHLIKEKRETATLKCYPIPRHDTVYWYQQGPGQDPQFLISFYEKMQSDKGSIPDRFSAQQFSDYHSELNMSSLELGDSALYFCASSLVETEAFFGQGTRLTVV.

The V call is TRBV7-9, the J call TRBJ1-2; possible D gene TRBD1, 5 bases. The CDR3 covers 13 residues. The germline CDR1 and CDR2 sequences are SEHNR and FQNEAQ (reference sequence). Trimming left V 8 bases short and J 4 bases short, with 14 bases between. The CDR3 DNA is TGTGCCAGCGCAAATGGGGGGGGCTATGGCTACACCTTC. Amino acid sequence: CASANGGGYGYTF.

In its sample, this clone was seen once. V gene TRBV10-2 combines with J gene TRBJ1-1, with TRBD1 as a possible D gene (6 bases). CDR3 length: 16 amino acids. V lost 7 bases, J lost 1 base, and 19 bases lay in between. In germline, CDR1 is WSHSY, CDR2 SAAADI. The CDR3 sequence: CASIPTGTPQNTEAFF. The CDR3 nucleotides read TGCGCCAGCATCCCAACAGGGACCCCGCAGAACACTGAAGCTTTCTTT.

V gene TRBV6-6 combines with J gene TRBJ1-1; possibly TRBD1 for D (6 bases). The germline CDR1 and CDR2 sequences are MNHNY and SVGAGI (reference sequence). This CDR3 has 15 amino acids. Trimming shortened V by 5 bases and J by 0 bases, and 13 bases separated the two germline ends. The CDR3 DNA reads as TGTGCCAGCAGTACCCAGACAGGAGTGAACACTGAAGCTTTCTTT. Amino acid sequence: CASSTQTGVNTEAFF.

This clone appeared a single time. This rearrangement joins TRBV7-2 to TRBJ1-1; the match to TRBD1 covers 7 bases. The CDR3 is 11 residues long. Per the germline V gene, CDR1 is SGHTA and CDR2 is FQGNSA. V shed 5 bases, J shed 8 bases, and the junction held 2 bases outside the gene matches. In nucleotides, the CDR3 is TGTGCCAGCAGCCGGACAGGAGAAGCTTTCTTT. Translation gives CASSRTGEAFF.

The rearrangement joins TRBV6-1 to TRBJ1-1; 11 bases are shared with TRBD1. After removal of 0 bases from V and 11 bases from J, the junction contained 5 bases not matched to a gene. This CDR3 is built from 14 residues. Germline CDR1 is MNHNS and CDR2 is SASEGT. DNA of the CDR3: TGTGCCAGCAGTGAAGCATGGACAGGGGGCGCGGCTTTCTTT. As protein: CASSEAWTGGAAFF.

The chain links TRBV19 to TRBJ2-1; the match to TRBD1 covers 9 bases. CDR3 length: 14 amino acids. With V trimmed by 4 bases and J by 4 bases, 2 bases remained unmatched. Germline V gives CDR1 LNHDA, CDR2 SQIVND (reference sequence). The CDR3, as DNA: TGTGCCAGTAGTAGGGACAGGGAGTACAATGAGCAGTTCTTC. Protein product: CASSRDREYNEQFF.

The rearrangement uses TRBV5-8 and TRBJ2-2; possible D gene TRBD2, 5 bases. CDR3 length: 16 amino acids. CDR1 is SGHTS, CDR2 YDEGEE, per germline. Trimming stripped 2 bases from V and 5 bases from J, with 16 bases between. CDR3 sequence reads: CASSFRLALGTGELFF. The CDR3 DNA follows: TGTGCCAGCAGCTTTCGCCTAGCACTTGGAACCGGGGAGCTGTTTTTT.

The chain combines TRBV30 with TRBJ1-4; D not resolved. The V gene lost 2 bases and the J gene lost 4 bases, with 5 bases spanning the gap. This CDR3 is 12 amino acids long. Per the germline V gene, CDR1 is GTSNPN and CDR2 is SVGIG (reference sequence). In DNA, the CDR3 is TGTGCCTGGAGTCTCCTTAATGAAAAACTGTTTTTT. This encodes CAWSLLNEKLFF.

The V gene is TRBV7-6, the J gene TRBJ1-1; TRBD1 agrees at 9 bases. Per germline, CDR1 SGHVS and CDR2 FNYEAQ. This CDR3 spans 16 amino acids. V was clipped by 5 bases and J by 1 base; unmatched bases: 8. The CDR3 nucleotides are TGTGCCAGCAGCAGAATACAGGGGGCAGAGAACACTGAAGCTTTCTTT. It yields the protein CASSRIQGAENTEAFF. The full variable domain, its missing parts supplied by reference TRBV7-6 and TRBJ1-1, is GAGVSQSPRYKVTKRGQDVALRCDPISGHVSLYWYRQALGQGPEFLTYFNYEAQQDKSGLPNDRFSAERPEGSISTLTIQRTEQRDSAMYRCASSRIQGAENTEAFFGQGTRLTVV.

This clone has just one count. This chain uses TRBV19 with TRBJ1-2; perhaps TRBD1 as D (6 bases). V was trimmed by 3 bases and J by 2 bases, leaving 13 bases between them. The CDR3 length is 15 residues. The germline CDR1 and CDR2 sequences are LNHDA and SQIVND (reference sequence). The CDR3, as DNA: TGTGCCAGTAGTATTACCGGGGGGCTAAACTATGGCTACACCTTC. Translation gives CASSITGGLNYGYTF.

The chain employs TRBV11-2 and TRBJ1-3; 9 bases are a match to TRBD1. The V gene end was trimmed by 5 bases and the J gene end by 2 bases; junction bases not matched to a gene: 16. The CDR3 sequence is 19 residues long. Germline CDR1 and CDR2: SGHAT and FQNNGV. This CDR3 reads CASSPLRPRTGGTGNTIYF. The CDR3 nucleotides read TGTGCCAGCAGCCCCCTTAGGCCCCGCACAGGGGGCACTGGAAACACCATATATTTT.

V is TRBV6-1 and J is TRBJ1-4, with 12 positions matching TRBD1. The CDR3 consists of 17 residues. Germline V gene data show CDR1 as MNHNS and CDR2 as SASEGT. V trimming: 2 bases; J trimming: 5 bases; junction bases outside the gene matches: 6. The CDR3 DNA follows: TGTGCCAGCAGTGAACGGGACAGGGGGCAATCGAATGAAAAACTGTTTTTT. Encoded protein: CASSERDRGQSNEKLFF.

The CDR3 bases are TGTGCCAGCAGAACGGCCAGGACAGGGGGTAACGAGCAGTACTTC. This gives the protein CASRTARTGGNEQYF. V usage is TRBV11-2 and J usage is TRBJ2-7; TRBD1 matches 10 bases. The CDR3 consists of 15 residues. V lost 6 bases, J lost 5 bases, and 10 bases stayed unmatched. The germline gives CDR1 SGHAT, CDR2 FQNNGV.

This clone has only one observation. The chain uses TRBV12-3 or TRBV12-4 and TRBJ2-2; D perhaps matches TRBD1 (5 bases). V was trimmed by 9 bases and J by 6 bases, leaving 8 bases between them. The CDR3 extends over 11 amino acids. CDR3 residues: CASQTAGELFF. The CDR3 nucleotides read TGTGCCAGTCAGACAGCCGGGGAGCTGTTTTTT.

The chain couples TRBV30 to TRBJ2-5; a weak D match, TRBD2 (7 bases). The CDR3 has 15 amino acids. The germline V gene has CDR1 GTSNPN and CDR2 SVGIG (reference sequence). Trimming removed 3 bases from V and 5 bases from J, with 19 bases in between. DNA for the CDR3: TGTGCCTGGAGCCTCGACGTGGGGGGGCCGGAGACCCAGTACTTC. Protein: CAWSLDVGGPETQYF. Full variable domain (rest looked up from reference TRBV30 and TRBJ2-5): SQTIHQWPATLVQPVGSPLSLECTVEGTSNPNLYWYRQAAGRGLQLLFYSVGIGQISSEVPQNLSASRPQDRQFILSSKKLLLSDSGFYLCAWSLDVGGPETQYFGPGTRLLVL.

This rearrangement joins TRBV10-3 to TRBJ1-2, with 9 bases aligning to TRBD1. The CDR3 extends over 13 amino acids. With 2 bases clipped from V and 5 bases from J, the junction kept 0 bases outside the gene matches. Germline-derived CDR1 and CDR2 are ENHRY and SYGVKD. CDR3 region: CAISEGTGYGYTF. The CDR3 DNA follows: TGTGCCATCAGTGAGGGGACAGGGTATGGCTACACCTTC.

V usage is TRBV14 and J usage is TRBJ1-6; the match to TRBD1 covers 9 bases. CDR1 and CDR2 from the germline V gene are SGHDN and FVKESK. The trim removed 1 base at V and 3 bases at J, leaving 7 bases unmatched. This CDR3 has 18 residues. CDR3 DNA: TGTGCCAGCAGCCAAGGACGTCGGACAGGGGTCTATAATTCACCCCTCCACTTT. This encodes CASSQGRRTGVYNSPLHF.

V gene TRBV7-2 combines with J gene TRBJ2-4; D might be TRBD1 (5 bases). The CDR3 sequence is 12 residues long. Trimming left V 4 bases short and J 7 bases short, with 8 bases between. CDR1 and CDR2 (germline): SGHTA, FQGNSA. CDR3: CASSSTVNIQYF. CDR3 nucleotides: TGTGCCAGCAGCTCGACAGTGAACATTCAGTACTTC.

This clone was recorded only once. V usage is TRBV19 and J usage is TRBJ1-4; D gene unclear. Trimming cost V 3 bases and J 0 bases, with 11 bases left between them. Germline assignment: CDR1 LNHDA and CDR2 SQIVND (reference sequence). This CDR3 has 16 residues. CDR3 nucleotides: TGTGCCAGTAGTATCACGGTACCAACAACTAATGAAAAACTGTTTTTT. The encoded protein is CASSITVPTTNEKLFF.

The chain has TRBV19 and TRBJ2-7, with 10 bases identical to TRBD2. V shed 6 bases, J shed 2 bases, and the junction held 4 bases outside the gene matches. The CDR3 covers 14 residues. From germline, CDR1 is LNHDA and CDR2 SQIVND (reference sequence). The CDR3 nucleotides are TGTGCCAGTAGGTTGCTAGCGGGGGCCTACGAGCAGTACTTC. Its translation is CASRLLAGAYEQYF.

This clone has only a few counts. This sequence joins TRBV12-3 or TRBV12-4 and TRBJ1-1; D perhaps matches TRBD1 (6 bases). The CDR3 extends over 13 amino acids. Trimming shortened V by 2 bases and J by 4 bases, and 8 bases separated the two germline ends. The CDR3 is CASSLRGGTEAFF. CDR3 coding DNA: TGTGCCAGCAGTTTACGAGGGGGCACTGAAGCTTTCTTT.

The V and J genes are TRBV5-5 and TRBJ2-5, with D tentatively TRBD2 (6 bases). Trimming left V 0 bases short and J 1 base short, with 13 bases between. The CDR3 totals 16 residues. CDR1 SGHKS and CDR2 YYEKEE come from the germline V gene (reference sequence). The CDR3 is CASSLVPGVSQETQYF. The CDR3 nucleotides are TGTGCCAGCAGCTTGGTACCGGGGGTATCCCAAGAGACCCAGTACTTC. The variable domain in full, completed from reference TRBV5-5 and TRBJ2-5, reads DAGVTQSPTHLIKTRGQQVTLRCSPISGHKSVSWYQQVLGQGPQFIFQYYEKEERGRGNFPDRFSARQFPNYSSELNVNALLLGDSALYLCASSLVPGVSQETQYFGPGTRLLVL.

The chain employs TRBV9 and TRBJ1-2, with a possible D match to TRBD1 (6 bases). The V end lost 3 bases, the J end lost 3 bases, and 9 bases lay between the germline ends. Germline loops: CDR1 SGDLS, CDR2 YYNGEE. The CDR3 consists of 13 residues. Here the CDR3 reads CASSASGDYGYTF. The DNA for the CDR3 is TGTGCCAGCAGCGCCTCAGGGGACTATGGCTACACCTTC.

This chain links TRBV2 with TRBJ2-5; 7 nucleotides align to TRBD2. The CDR3 sequence is 12 residues long. Germline loops: CDR1 SNHLY, CDR2 FYNNEI. The J segment lost 3 bases and the V segment lost 6 bases, leaving 1 base of the junction unmatched. CDR3 DNA: TGTGCCAGCAGCGGGGGGAAAGAGACCCAGTACTTC. It codes for CASSGGKETQYF.

The rearrangement links TRBV7-9 to TRBJ1-4, with a possible D match to TRBD1 (5 bases). V was trimmed by 4 bases and J by 10 bases, leaving 19 bases between them. This CDR3 contains 15 residues. Germline lookup yields CDR1 SEHNR and CDR2 FQNEAQ (reference sequence). The CDR3 loop reads CASSSLTGISGKLFF. As DNA, the CDR3 is TGTGCCAGCAGCTCCCTTACAGGAATTTCAGGAAAACTGTTTTTT.